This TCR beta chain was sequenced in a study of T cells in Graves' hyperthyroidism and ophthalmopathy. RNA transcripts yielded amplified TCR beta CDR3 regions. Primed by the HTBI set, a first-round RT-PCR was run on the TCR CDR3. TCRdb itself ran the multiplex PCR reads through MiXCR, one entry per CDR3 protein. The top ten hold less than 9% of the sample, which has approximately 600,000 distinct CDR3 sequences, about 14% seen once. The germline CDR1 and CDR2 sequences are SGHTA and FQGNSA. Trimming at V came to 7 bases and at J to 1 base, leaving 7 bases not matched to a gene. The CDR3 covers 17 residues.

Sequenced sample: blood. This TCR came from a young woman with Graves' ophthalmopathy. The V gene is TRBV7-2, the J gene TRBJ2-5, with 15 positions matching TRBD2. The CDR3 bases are TGTGCCAGCAATCCGGGACTAGCGGGAGGATTCCAAGAGACCCAGTACTTC. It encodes CASNPGLAGGFQETQYF.